Sequencing of this TCR beta chain was carried out in a study of chemoradiotherapy in HPV16-positive cancers. This CDR3 is built from 14 residues. Germline CDR1 SGHDT, CDR2 YYEEEE. Trimming shortened V by 0 bases and J by 6 bases, and 7 bases separated the two germline ends. Sequencing used immunoSEQ multiplex PCR; TCRdb keeps in-frame clones, though not all of them. The data hold 14,000 or so clones, with roughly 71% observed a single time. Study-level points and caveats: In HPV16-positive patients, HPV-responsive T-cell expansion tracked better recurrence-free survival.

As concerns this clone: Its antigen remains unidentified.

The chain combines TRBV5-6 with TRBJ1-6, with a possible D match to TRBD1 (5 bases). This clonotype originated in a human donor with HPV-associated anogenital cancer. This material was collected from a patient who underwent chemoradiotherapy. CDR3 bases: TGTGCCAGCAGCTTGGTAAGGGGTAATTCACCCCTCCACTTT. It specifies CASSLVRGNSPLHF.